This T cell receptor beta chain was captured by sequencing in a study of blood T cell repertoires in COVID-19. Looking at the study overall: Specimens from acute and convalescent COVID-19 originated in the United States, Italy and Spain.

Original methodology: Reference gene primer amplification yielded estimated nucleated cell counts. Profiling relied on immunoSEQ multiplex PCR, and the TCRdb table lists in-frame clones only, not all of them. That table gives V, J and clone size, and the DNA gave D and trimming. The sample includes over 35,000 clones, around nine tenths of them seen just once. This clone has more than one count but fewer than ten. The germline CDR1 and CDR2 sequences are KGHDR and SFDVKD. CDR3 length equals 12 residues. Trimming shortened V by 6 bases and J by 10 bases, and 12 bases separated the two germline ends. The rearrangement joins TRBV24-1 to TRBJ2-1; D may be TRBD2 (5 bases). Input material: peripheral blood. The sequence came from a man between 70 and 80 years old with active COVID-19. The CDR3 loop reads CATSHITGEQFF. CDR3 nucleotide sequence: TGTGCCACCAGTCACATAACGGGAGAGCAGTTCTTC.